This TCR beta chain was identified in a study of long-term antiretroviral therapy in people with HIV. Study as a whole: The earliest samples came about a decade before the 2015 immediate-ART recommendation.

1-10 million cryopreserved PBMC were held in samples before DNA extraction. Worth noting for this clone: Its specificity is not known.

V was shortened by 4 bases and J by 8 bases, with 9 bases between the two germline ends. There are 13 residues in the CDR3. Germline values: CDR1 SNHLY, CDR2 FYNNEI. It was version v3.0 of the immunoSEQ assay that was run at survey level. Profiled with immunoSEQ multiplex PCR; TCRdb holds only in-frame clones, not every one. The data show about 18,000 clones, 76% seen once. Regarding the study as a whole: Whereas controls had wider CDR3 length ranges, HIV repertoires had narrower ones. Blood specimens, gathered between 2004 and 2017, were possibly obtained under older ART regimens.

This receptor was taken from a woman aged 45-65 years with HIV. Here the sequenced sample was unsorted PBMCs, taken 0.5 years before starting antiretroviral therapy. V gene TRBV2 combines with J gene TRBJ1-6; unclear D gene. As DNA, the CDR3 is TGTGCCAGCAGTGGGGAGGGATATTCACCCCTCCACTTT. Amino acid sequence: CASSGEGYSPLHF.